The clone carrying this T cell receptor beta chain was seen more than once but under ten times. TCRdb itself ran the 5' RACE reads through MiXCR, one entry per CDR3 protein. The repertoire holds 500,000 to 600,000 distinct CDR3 sequences, approximately 22% seen once, with approximately 0.95% in the top ten. The sample originates from a study of identical twins. The germline V gene encodes CDR1 SEHNR and CDR2 FQNEAQ (reference sequence). This CDR3 region has 16 residues. Trimming pared 6 bases from V and 6 bases from J, leaving 20 bases between. A further study also used this sample, focusing on T cells expressing NK-cell markers.

The receptor comes from a woman aged 18-35 years in good health. The J gene is TRBJ2-2, the V gene TRBV7-9; D is perhaps TRBD1 (7 bases). Input material: CD4+ T cells sorted from blood. CDR3 DNA sequence: TGTGCCAGCAGTCTACCCAGGGGGGACCCTTCCGGGGAGCTGTTTTTT. This codes for CASSLPRGDPSGELFF. Variable domain in full (rest from reference TRBV7-9 and TRBJ2-2): DTGVSQNPRHKITKRGQNVTFRCDPISEHNRLYWYRQTLGQGPEFLTYFQNEAQLEKSRLLSDRFSAERPKGSFSTLEIQRTEQGDSAMYLCASSLPRGDPSGELFFGEGSRLTVL.